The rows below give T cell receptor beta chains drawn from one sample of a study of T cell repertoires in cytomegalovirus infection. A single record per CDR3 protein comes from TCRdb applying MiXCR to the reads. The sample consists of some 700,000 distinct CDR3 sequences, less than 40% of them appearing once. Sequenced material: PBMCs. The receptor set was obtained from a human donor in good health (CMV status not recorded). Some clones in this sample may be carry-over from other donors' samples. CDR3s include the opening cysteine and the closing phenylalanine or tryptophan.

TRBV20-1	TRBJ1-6	CSARLRQGPNSPLHF
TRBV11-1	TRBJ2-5	CASSSFSSRTVYQETQYF
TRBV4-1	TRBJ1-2	CASSQPLGTGHNYGYTF
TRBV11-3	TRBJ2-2	CASSLGFDTGELFF
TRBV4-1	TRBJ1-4	CASSRSGTGREKLFF
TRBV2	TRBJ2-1	CASSLDRGQQFF
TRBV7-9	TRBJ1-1	CASSPPAGRDTAAFF
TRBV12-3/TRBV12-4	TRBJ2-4	CASSPGPEGNIQYF
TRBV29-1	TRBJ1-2	CSVWGGDRVVDYGYTF
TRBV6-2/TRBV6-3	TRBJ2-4	CASSPQGLGRNIQYF
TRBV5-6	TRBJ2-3	CASSPDGGAGDTQYF
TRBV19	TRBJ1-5	CASSLGQERREDQPQHF
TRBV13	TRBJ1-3	CASSLKWLDSSGNTIYF
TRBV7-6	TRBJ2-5	CASSRPSGERSKETQYF
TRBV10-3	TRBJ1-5	CATRPVSNQPQHF
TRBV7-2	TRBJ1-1	CASSRTWSGWTEAFF
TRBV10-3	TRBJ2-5	CAISESGRGQKTQYF